The rows below give T cell receptor beta chains drawn from one sample of a study of shared clonotypes between healthy human individuals. Clones were read by immunoSEQ multiplex PCR, and TCRdb kept only the in-frame ones, dropping some. In the table there are more than 1,200,000 clones, roughly 98.5% of which are singletons. Sample: naive CD4+ T cells sorted from blood. Source of these receptors: a man aged 30-40 years in good health. Each CDR3 is given with its conserved first and last residue. The order of the fields is V gene, J gene, clone size, D gene, CDR3 DNA, CDR3 protein. A D gene is named only where the DNA matches it firmly. The size of a clone is reported for some rows only, either as once, few or many, or as a class for expanded clones.

TRBV25-1	TRBJ2-3	.	.	TGTGCCAGCAGTGACCCAACAAGGACAGATACGCAGTATTTT	CASSDPTRTDTQYF
TRBV25-1	TRBJ1-5	.	TRBD1	TGTGCCAGCAGTGACGGCTCCCGACAGGGGGTGAGACAGCCCCAGCATTTT	CASSDGSRQGVRQPQHF
TRBV7-9	TRBJ2-3	.	TRBD2	TGTGCCAGCAGCTTAATTGCTAGCGGGACGACAGATACGCAGTATTTT	CASSLIASGTTDTQYF
TRBV9	TRBJ2-3	.	.	TGTGCCAGCAGCGTACTTCAGGGGCTCACAGATACGCAGTATTTT	CASSVLQGLTDTQYF
TRBV6-6	TRBJ2-7	.	.	TGTGCCAGCAGTTATGGGGCTGGCGAGCAGTACTTC	CASSYGAGEQYF
TRBV19	TRBJ2-7	.	TRBD1	TGTGCCAGTAGTACTGAAATCGGCAGGGGGCTCGACGAGCAGTACTTC	CASSTEIGRGLDEQYF
TRBV19	TRBJ1-5	.	.	TGTGCCAGTAGTATCTTGGGCGGAGGTGATCAGCCCCAGCATTTT	CASSILGGGDQPQHF
TRBV29-1	TRBJ2-1	.	.	TGCAGCGTCGCCCAGGGGACTCAATACAATGAGCAGTTCTTC	CSVAQGTQYNEQFF
TRBV10-3	TRBJ1-1	.	.	TGTGCCATCAGCGTGGGTGTTACCACTGAAGCTTTCTTT	CAISVGVTTEAFF
TRBV9	TRBJ2-2	.	TRBD2	TGTGCCAGCAATAGACTAGCGGGAGTTAATGGGGAGCTGTTTTTT	CASNRLAGVNGELFF
TRBV5-1	TRBJ2-7	.	.	TGCGCCAGCAGCCCGAGGGGCGCGAACTACGAGCAGTACTTC	CASSPRGANYEQYF
TRBV13	TRBJ2-2	.	.	TGTGCCAGCAACCTAAAAGGCGGGGAGCTGTTTTTT	CASNLKGGELFF
TRBV4-3	TRBJ1-3	.	.	TGCGCCAGCAGCCAAGATTTGGCAGGGATAATTAGCACCATATATTTT	CASSQDLAGIISTIYF
TRBV5-1	TRBJ2-7	once	.	TGCGCCAGCAGCTCCCTCGACTCCTACGAGCAGTACTTC	CASSSLDSYEQYF
TRBV6-6	TRBJ2-1	.	.	TGTGCCAGCAGTTTTACTGAGTTGGAGCAGTTCTTC	CASSFTELEQFF
TRBV5-1	TRBJ2-7	once	TRBD2	TGCGCCAGCAGCGTAGGACTAGCTGATACCTACGAGCAGTACTTC	CASSVGLADTYEQYF
TRBV10-3	TRBJ2-7	.	.	TGTGCCATCAGTGAAAACCTCTCCTCTTACGAGCAGTACTTC	CAISENLSSYEQYF
TRBV7-6	TRBJ1-3	.	.	TGTGCCAGCAGCTTAAGGGGGAGCTCTGGAAACACCATATATTTT	CASSLRGSSGNTIYF
TRBV10-3	TRBJ2-7	.	.	TGTGCCATCAGTGGGCTGTTTAGCTCCTACGAGCAGTACTTC	CAISGLFSSYEQYF
TRBV5-4	TRBJ2-7	.	.	TGTGCCAGCAGCTTCCGGAGCCGCTACGAGCAGTACTTC	CASSFRSRYEQYF
TRBV14	TRBJ1-1	.	.	TGTGCCAGCAGCCAAAGGGCGGACTTCAACACTGAAGCTTTCTTT	CASSQRADFNTEAFF
TRBV7-2	TRBJ2-7	.	TRBD2	TGTGCCAGCAGCCTGACGGCTAGCGGGAGCCACGAGCAGTACTTC	CASSLTASGSHEQYF
TRBV10-2	TRBJ2-7	.	.	TGCGCCAGCAGGCACGACCATACCTACGAGCAGTACTTC	CASRHDHTYEQYF
TRBV7-8	TRBJ2-7	.	TRBD1	TGTGCCAGCAGCGTCGGGACCCTGGACAGGGTTAAAGACGAGCAGTACTTC	CASSVGTLDRVKDEQYF
TRBV5-1	TRBJ2-7	.	.	TGCGCCAGCAGCTTGACAGCCACCTACGAGCAGTACTTC	CASSLTATYEQYF
TRBV9	TRBJ2-3	.	.	TGTGCCAGCAGCGTGGGGGCGGGACTTAGCACAGATACGCAGTATTTT	CASSVGAGLSTDTQYF
TRBV6-5	TRBJ2-7	.	TRBD1	TGTGCCACAGGGACAGGGACCTACGAGCAGTACTTC	CATGTGTYEQYF
TRBV18	TRBJ2-3	.	.	TGTGCCAGCTCACCGTTTGAGGGGGTCACAGATACGCAGTATTTT	CASSPFEGVTDTQYF
TRBV5-1	TRBJ2-5	.	.	TGCGCCAGCAGCCTCTACCAGCAGGAGACCCAGTACTTC	CASSLYQQETQYF
TRBV5-1	TRBJ1-1	once	.	TGCGCCAGCAGCTTGGTGGGGGTAAGCACTGAAGCTTTCTTT	CASSLVGVSTEAFF
TRBV18	TRBJ2-3	.	TRBD1	TGTGCCAGCTCACCGACAGGGGGAATAGATACGCAGTATTTT	CASSPTGGIDTQYF
TRBV27	TRBJ2-1	.	TRBD2	TGTGCCAGCAGTTTATCGGGGGGACTAGCGGGGATAGGGGAGCAGTTCTTC	CASSLSGGLAGIGEQFF
TRBV9	TRBJ2-1	.	.	TGTGCCAGCAGCGTCGGTGGCTTTGAGCAGTTCTTC	CASSVGGFEQFF
TRBV27	TRBJ2-3	.	.	TGTGCCAGCAGTTTTAGCTGGGATACGCAGTATTTT	CASSFSWDTQYF
TRBV27	TRBJ2-3	once	.	TGTGCCAGCAGTTTAAAAGCCGGGGTAGATACGCAGTATTTT	CASSLKAGVDTQYF
TRBV7-3	TRBJ2-1	.	.	TGTGCCAGCAGTCCCGGACACCCTACAGCTGAGCAGTTCTTC	CASSPGHPTAEQFF
TRBV18	TRBJ2-5	.	.	TGTGCCAGCTCACCCCCCGGGGGACGTCTTGGCCAAGAGACCCAGTACTTC	CASSPPGGRLGQETQYF
TRBV19	TRBJ2-7	.	.	TGTGCCAGTAGTCGGACATGGGGCGAGCAGTACTTC	CASSRTWGEQYF
TRBV19	TRBJ2-1	.	TRBD2	TGTGCCAGTAGTACAGCGGGGAAAGTCACCAATGAGCAGTTCTTC	CASSTAGKVTNEQFF
TRBV2	TRBJ2-7	.	.	TGTGCCAGCAGCGGGGACGCCTACGAGCAGTACTTC	CASSGDAYEQYF
TRBV4-2	TRBJ2-1	once	.	TGTGCCAGCAGCCAAGATCGCGGGAACAATGAGCAGTTCTTC	CASSQDRGNNEQFF
TRBV18	TRBJ2-2	.	.	TGTGCCAGCTCACCACTGGGGAACACCGGGGAGCTGTTTTTT	CASSPLGNTGELFF
TRBV5-4	TRBJ2-1	.	TRBD2	TGTGCCAGCAGCTTGGGAACTAGCGGGAGGGCTGGTGAGCAGTTCTTC	CASSLGTSGRAGEQFF
TRBV21-1	TRBJ2-1	.	.	.	CALLNWASGSPSYNEQFF
TRBV21-1	TRBJ2-6	.	.	TGTGCCAGCAGCAATAAAATCGAAACAGGGTCTGGGGCCAACGTCCTGACTTTC	CASSNKIETGSGANVLTF
TRBV29-1	TRBJ2-2	.	.	TGCAGTTCAACGGGCGGCACAGCGAACACCGGGGAGCTGTTTTTT	CSSTGGTANTGELFF
TRBV28	TRBJ2-2	.	TRBD2	TGTGCCAGCAAGTTCGGCGGGAGGGCGGCCGGGGAGCTGTTTTTT	CASKFGGRAAGELFF
TRBV5-1	TRBJ1-1	once	.	TGCGCCAGCAGCTTAAGGATGAACACTGAAGCTTTCTTT	CASSLRMNTEAFF
TRBV7-9	TRBJ1-5	.	.	TGTGCCAGCAGCTTACAGGGCTCTCAGCCCCAGCATTTT	CASSLQGSQPQHF
TRBV7-2	TRBJ1-1	.	TRBD1	TGTGCCAGCAGCTTGGACAGGACTGAAGCTTTCTTT	CASSLDRTEAFF
TRBV7-2	TRBJ2-2	.	TRBD2	TGTGCCAGCAGCGGGGCGGGGGTTTCCGGGGAGCTGTTTTTT	CASSGAGVSGELFF
TRBV18	TRBJ2-1	.	.	TGTGCCAGCTCACCATTCGAGCGGGCCCACAATGAGCAGTTCTTC	CASSPFERAHNEQFF